The 15 T cell receptor beta chains below all came from one sample that was sequenced in a study of OX40 agonist ivuxolimab in advanced cancers. The table came from immunoSEQ multiplex PCR; TCRdb's copy has only in-frame clones and leaves some out. In the table there are tens of thousands of clones, over 75% of which are singletons. Specimen: CD4+ or CD8+ T cells sorted from blood, collected in a trial of the OX40 agonist ivuxolimab. Source of these receptors: an adult with an advanced solid tumor such as melanoma, head and neck, liver or kidney cancer.

This CDR3 reads CASSPGMRGEQFF. CDR3 coding DNA: TGTGCCAGCAGTCCCGGGATGCGGGGAGAGCAGTTCTTC. The chain recombines TRBV6-5 with TRBJ2-1, with D possibly TRBD2 on 6 matching bases. CDR1 and CDR2 from the germline V gene are MNHEY and SVGAGI. Trimming left V 5 bases short and J 10 bases short, with 15 bases between. The CDR3 covers 13 residues.

This rearrangement joins TRBV28 to TRBJ1-1; maybe TRBD1 (5 bases). CDR3 length: 14 amino acids. Germline V lookup: CDR1 MDHEN, CDR2 SYDVKM. Trimming took off 3 bases at V and 0 bases at J, with 8 bases between the two ends. The CDR3 here is CASSLARVNTEAFF. In DNA form, the CDR3 reads TGTGCCAGCAGTTTGGCCAGGGTGAACACTGAAGCTTTCTTT. The entire variable domain, with the rest obtained from reference TRBV28 and TRBJ1-1, is as follows: DVKVTQSSRYLVKRTGEKVFLECVQDMDHENMFWYRQDPGLGLRLIYFSYDVKMKEKGDIPEGYSVSREKKERFSLILESASTNQTSMYLCASSLARVNTEAFFGQGTRLTVV.

This rearrangement joins TRBV4-2 to TRBJ1-1; perhaps TRBD1 as D (5 bases). The CDR3 is 17 residues long. Germline V gives CDR1 LGHNA, CDR2 YNFKEQ. V was pared by 3 bases and J by 1 base, with 18 bases between. The CDR3 sequence: CASSQFQGAVSNTEAFF. CDR3 DNA sequence: TGTGCCAGCAGCCAGTTTCAAGGGGCAGTCTCGAACACTGAAGCTTTCTTT.

V and J are TRBV7-9 and TRBJ1-2; the match to TRBD1 covers 7 bases. The CDR3 extends over 15 amino acids. Germline V CDR1 and CDR2: SEHNR, FQNEAQ (reference sequence). J gave up 6 bases and V 2 bases, and 9 bases lay outside the gene matches. The CDR3 is CASSLLDDRANGYTF. The CDR3 nucleotides read TGTGCCAGCAGCTTACTCGACGACAGGGCCAATGGCTACACCTTC.

The chain couples TRBV15 to TRBJ2-7; D unresolved. Germline CDR1 LNHNV, CDR2 YYDKDF (reference sequence). Trimming cost V 5 bases and J 2 bases, with 10 bases left between them. CDR3 size: 13 residues. CDR3: CATSGASTYEQYF. CDR3 in DNA: TGTGCCACCAGCGGAGCGAGTACCTACGAGCAGTACTTC. The full variable domain, completed using reference TRBV15 and TRBJ2-7, is DAMVIQNPRYQVTQFGKPVTLSCSQTLNHNVMYWYQQKSSQAPKLLFHYYDKDFNNEADTPDNFQSRRPNTSFCFLDIRSPGLGDTAMYLCATSGASTYEQYFGPGTRLTVT.

The chain combines TRBV19 with TRBJ2-7; no reliable D call. The V end was cut by 5 bases, the J end by 4 bases, with 12 bases between. From germline, CDR1 is LNHDA and CDR2 SQIVND (reference sequence). This CDR3 spans 13 amino acids. The CDR3 loop is CASSRRIKYEQYF. CDR3 nucleotide sequence: TGTGCCAGTAGTCGCAGGATTAAGTACGAGCAGTACTTC.

The chain uses TRBV11-2 and TRBJ1-3; tentatively, D is TRBD1 (6 bases). This CDR3 is built from 15 residues. The V gene lost 4 bases and the J gene lost 4 bases, with 14 bases spanning the gap. Germline V lookup: CDR1 SGHAT, CDR2 FQNNGV. CDR3 sequence reads: CASSSTQGSGNTIYF. CDR3 bases: TGTGCCAGCAGCTCCACACAGGGATCCGGAAACACCATATATTTT. Full variable domain (rest looked up from reference TRBV11-2 and TRBJ1-3): EAGVAQSPRYKIIEKRQSVAFWCNPISGHATLYWYQQILGQGPKLLIQFQNNGVVDDSQLPKDRFSAERLKGVDSTLKIQPAKLEDSAVYLCASSSTQGSGNTIYFGEGSWLTVV.

The rearrangement uses TRBV7-9 and TRBJ2-3; no firm D call. The CDR3 has 16 residues. Germline CDR1 reads SEHNR; CDR2 reads FQNEAQ (reference sequence). V lost 6 bases and J lost 1, with 17 bases in between. The CDR3 spells CASRGLVPLGTDTQYF. The CDR3 nucleotides read TGTGCCAGCAGAGGGCTAGTCCCACTCGGCACAGATACGCAGTATTTT.

J is TRBJ1-4 and V is TRBV7-9, with D tentatively TRBD1 (5 bases). Deletions cut 1 base from V and 3 bases from J, with 12 bases between. Germline CDR1 reads SEHNR; CDR2 reads FQNEAQ (reference sequence). This CDR3 is built from 16 residues. CDR3 residues: CASSLEGRRANEKLFF. CDR3 bases: TGTGCCAGCAGCTTAGAGGGGCGGAGGGCTAATGAAAAACTGTTTTTT.

This chain uses TRBV19 with TRBJ2-3; 8 positions agree with TRBD1. With 6 bases clipped from V and 4 bases from J, the junction kept 12 bases outside the gene matches. Germline assignment: CDR1 LNHDA and CDR2 SQIVND (reference sequence). This CDR3 spans 16 amino acids. In DNA, the CDR3 is TGTGCCAGTAGCTCGACCCGGGACAGGATCGCAGATACGCAGTATTTT. It codes for CASSSTRDRIADTQYF.

The chain joins TRBV6-6 to TRBJ1-4; tentatively, D is TRBD1 (5 bases). The CDR3 has 11 residues. V was cut by 2 bases and J by 14 bases, with 9 bases left in between. Germline CDR1 reads MNHNY; CDR2 reads SVGAGI (reference sequence). CDR3 in DNA: TGTGCCAGCAGTTACGGACAAGACCTGTTTTTT. It yields the protein CASSYGQDLFF.

The rearrangement uses TRBV11-1 and TRBJ1-2; D not certain. The V and J ends lost 1 base and 8 bases respectively, with 8 bases between them. Germline CDR1 SGHAT, CDR2 FQDESV (reference sequence). CDR3 length: 12 residues. In DNA form, the CDR3 reads TGTGCCAGCAGCTTAGATCTCAGCGGCTACACCTTC. Encoded protein: CASSLDLSGYTF.

The gene calls are TRBV15 and TRBJ2-1; D unresolved. The germline V gene has CDR1 LNHNV and CDR2 YYDKDF (reference sequence). The CDR3 contains 15 residues. Between the trimmed V and J ends, which lost 0 bases and 8 bases, there was a span of 14 bases. The DNA of the CDR3 is TGTGCCACCAGCAGAGATGGTTCCCCCATCGATGAGCAGTTCTTC. It translates to CATSRDGSPIDEQFF.

This rearrangement joins TRBV7-9 to TRBJ1-1; 8 positions agree with TRBD1. The CDR3 covers 16 residues. V was pared by 0 bases and J by 0 bases, with 3 bases of the junction left unmatched. CDR1 is SEHNR and CDR2 is FQNEAQ in the germline V gene (reference sequence). CDR3 nucleotide sequence: TGTGCCAGCAGCTTAGCCGACAGGGGAATGAACACTGAAGCTTTCTTT. Encoded protein: CASSLADRGMNTEAFF.

The rearrangement uses TRBV7-9 and TRBJ1-3, with 8 bases aligning to TRBD1. The CDR3 has 14 residues. CDR1 is SEHNR, CDR2 FQNEAQ, per germline (reference sequence). J lost 8 bases, V lost 1 base, and 4 bases had no gene match. The CDR3 loop is CASSLGDRGHTIYF. The DNA for the CDR3 is TGTGCCAGCAGCTTAGGAGACAGGGGACACACCATATATTTT.